A selection of T cell receptor beta chains follows, all from one sample in a study of glioma-infiltrating T cells. From the multiplex PCR reads, TCRdb called clonotypes with MiXCR, one entry per CDR3 protein. The data hold 90,000 to 100,000 distinct CDR3 sequences, with 40% observed a single time. Sequenced material: glioma tissue, nonneoplastic brain tissue, or PBMCs (not recorded which). These receptors all stem from a human donor with low-grade glioma or glioblastoma, undergoing nonglioma brain surgery, or in good health (not recorded which). The CDR3 runs from the conserved cysteine through the conserved F or W. The D gene is left open where the match is weak. The size field is filled for only some rows; it gives once, few, many or a size class.

CARSGSSSGSRGTDTQYF,TGTGCCCGCAGTGGTTCGTCTAGCGGGAGCCGGGGCACGGATACGCAGTATTTT,.,18,TRBJ2-3,TRBV6-1,TRBD2
CASRGSSGRINTGELFF,TGTGCCAGCAGGGGATCTAGCGGGAGGATAAACACCGGGGAGCTGTTTTTT,many,17,TRBJ2-2,TRBV5-6,TRBD2
CASSQGTGGYNQPQHF,TGTGCCAGCAGTCAAGGGACAGGGGGCTACAATCAGCCCCAGCATTTT,many,16,TRBJ1-5,TRBV6-1,TRBD1
CASSLADRNNEKLFF,TGCGCCAGCAGCTTGGCGGACCGAAACAATGAAAAACTGTTTTTT,many,15,TRBJ1-4,TRBV5-1,.
CASSLRQPSSETQYF,TGTGCCAGCAGCTTACGACAGCCTTCATCTGAGACCCAGTACTTC,few,15,TRBJ2-5,TRBV5-4,.
CASSEARVGNTEQFF,TGTGCCAGCAGTGAAGCGAGGGTCGGGAACACTGAGCAGTTCTTC,.,15,TRBJ2-1,TRBV6-1,.
CATLTGGPWGYSNQPQHF,TGTGCCACCTTGACAGGGGGCCCGTGGGGGTATAGCAATCAGCCCCAGCATTTT,many,18,TRBJ1-5,TRBV28,TRBD1
CASSEARGGTQYF,TGTGCCAGCAGTGAAGCAAGGGGAGGGACCCAGTACTTC,many,13,TRBJ2-5,TRBV6-1,.
CATSDRTGRNEQFF,TGTGCCACCAGTGATAGGACAGGGAGGAATGAGCAGTTCTTC,many,14,TRBJ2-1,TRBV24-1,TRBD1
CASSSRGQGSGYTF,TGTGCCAGCAGCTCCCGAGGACAGGGCTCTGGCTACACCTTC,many,14,TRBJ1-2,TRBV6-1,TRBD1
CASSLGREDEQSF,TGTGCCAGCAGCTTAGGTCGGGAGGATGAGCAGTCCTTC,.,13,TRBJ2-1,TRBV7-2,TRBD2
CASSRRPPNEQFF,TGTGCCAGTAGTAGAAGACCCCCCAATGAGCAGTTCTTC,many,13,TRBJ2-1,TRBV19,.
CASRGISGNTGELFF,TGTGCCAGCAGAGGGATTAGCGGCAACACCGGGGAGCTGTTTTTT,.,15,TRBJ2-2,TRBV2,.
CASSYGGTTEAFF,TGTGCCAGCAGTTACGGGGGGACAACTGAAGCTTTCTTT,medium-sized,13,TRBJ1-1,TRBV6-5,.
CASSLAGTGITGEQYF,TGTGCCAGCAGCTTAGCCGGGACAGGGATCACCGGGGAGCAGTACTTC,.,16,TRBJ2-7,TRBV7-2,TRBD1
CASRAGQGPGANVLTF,TGTGCCAGCAGGGCAGGACAGGGCCCTGGGGCCAACGTCCTGACTTTC,.,16,TRBJ2-6,TRBV6-1,TRBD1
CASSEQQGAGEKLFF,TGTGCCAGCAGCGAACAACAGGGGGCAGGGGAAAAACTGTTTTTT,many,15,TRBJ1-4,TRBV4-2,TRBD1
CATSSSGANVLTF,TGTGCCACCTCCTCCTCTGGGGCCAACGTCCTGACTTTC,many,13,TRBJ2-6,TRBV11-3,.
CAISDIGQGRNEQFF,TGTGCCATCAGTGATATTGGACAGGGAAGGAATGAGCAGTTCTTC,many,15,TRBJ2-1,TRBV10-3,TRBD1
CASSSTGKDTGELFF,TGTGCCAGCAGCTCGACAGGGAAGGACACTGGGGAGCTGTTTTTT,.,15,TRBJ2-2,TRBV7-2,TRBD1
CASSHTIITGTQYF,TGCGCCAGCAGCCACACGATCATCACAGGGACCCAGTACTTC,many,14,TRBJ2-5,TRBV4-1,.
CSASLAGGSNEQFF,TGCAGTGCTAGCCTAGCGGGAGGCAGCAATGAGCAGTTCTTC,many,14,TRBJ2-1,TRBV20-1,TRBD2
CASTSGTVSPGELFF,TGTGCCAGCACCAGCGGGACAGTTTCACCGGGGGAGCTGTTTTTT,.,15,TRBJ2-2,TRBV27,.
CATSSTQRGDYEQYF,TGTGCCACCAGCAGCACCCAGCGGGGGGACTACGAGCAGTACTTC,.,15,TRBJ2-7,TRBV15,TRBD2
CASTDRSNTGELFF,TGTGCCAGCACCGACAGATCGAACACCGGGGAGCTGTTTTTT,many,14,TRBJ2-2,TRBV5-4,.
CSVERLAGNEQYF,TGCAGCGTTGAAAGACTAGCGGGAAACGAGCAGTACTTC,many,13,TRBJ2-7,TRBV29-1,TRBD2
CASSLGGQEEDTGYF,TGTGCCAGCAGCTTGGGGGGCCAGGAGGAAGATACGGGGTATTTT,.,15,TRBJ2-3,TRBV5-6,.
CASSAMGQKETQYF,TGTGCCAGTAGTGCGATGGGACAGAAAGAGACCCAGTACTTC,many,14,TRBJ2-5,TRBV19,TRBD1
CATSDPVASGSTETQYF,TGTGCCACCAGTGACCCGGTGGCTAGCGGGAGTACAGAGACCCAGTACTTC,many,17,TRBJ2-5,TRBV24-1,TRBD2
CSAPPGGAYNEQFF,TGCAGTGCTCCGCCGGGGGGGGCATACAATGAGCAGTTCTTC,many,14,TRBJ2-1,TRBV20-1,TRBD2
CASKLAGRTDTQYF,TGTGCCAGCAAGCTAGCCGGCCGCACAGATACGCAGTATTTT,.,14,TRBJ2-3,TRBV6-5,.
CASSRLAGVGTGELFF,TGTGCCAGCAGCAGACTAGCGGGAGTCGGTACCGGGGAGCTGTTTTTT,many,16,TRBJ2-2,TRBV7-2,TRBD2
CASDRGFRETQFF,TGTGCCAGCGACCGCGGGTTCCGAGAGACCCAGTTCTTC,.,13,TRBJ2-1,TRBV6-6,.
CASSQEYGDSPFHF,TGTGCCAGCAGCCAAGAATATGGGGATTCACCCTTCCACTTT,.,14,TRBJ1-6,TRBV3-1,.
CASKTSGGNEQFF,TGTGCCAGCAAGACTAGCGGGGGGAATGAGCAGTTCTTC,many,13,TRBJ2-1,TRBV6-2/TRBV6-3,TRBD2
CASRQLLGGGSPLHF,TGTGCCAGCAGACAACTACTGGGCGGTGGTTCACCCCTCCACTTT,many,15,TRBJ1-6,TRBV6-2/TRBV6-3,.
CSASKELGRGLSNEQYF,TGCAGTGCTAGTAAGGAGTTGGGCCGGGGACTTAGCAACGAGCAGTACTTC,many,17,TRBJ2-7,TRBV20-1,.
CASSQVRSTGSGNTIYF,TGTGCCAGCAGCCAAGTGCGGAGCACAGGCTCTGGAAACACCATATATTTT,many,17,TRBJ1-3,TRBV3-1,.
CAWRDQTRVYEQYF,TGTGCCTGGAGGGATCAAACACGGGTCTACGAGCAGTACTTC,.,14,TRBJ2-7,TRBV30,.
CASSPTTGGSNQPQHF,TGTGCCAGCAGCCCTACGACAGGGGGGAGCAATCAGCCCCAGCATTTT,many,16,TRBJ1-5,TRBV12-3/TRBV12-4,TRBD1
CASSLDAGLGSQHF,TGTGCCAGCAGTCTGGACGCCGGATTGGGGTCCCAGCATTTT,many,14,TRBJ1-5,TRBV12-3/TRBV12-4,.
CSARLAFQETQHF,TGCAGTGCTAGATTAGCATTCCAAGAGACCCAGCACTTC,.,13,TRBJ2-5,TRBV20-1,.
CASSVQDTDTQYF,TGTGCCAGCAGTGTTCAAGACACAGATACGCAGTATTTT,many,13,TRBJ2-3,TRBV27,.
CASSLDSNMNTEAFF,TGTGCCAGCAGCTTGGACAGTAATATGAACACTGAAGCTTTCTTT,.,15,TRBJ1-1,TRBV5-5,.
CASSSRHTYEQYF,TGTGCCAGCAGTTCCAGACATACCTACGAGCAGTACTTC,many,13,TRBJ2-7,TRBV14,.
CASGGTGITYEQYF,TGTGCCAGCGGGGGGACAGGGATTACCTACGAGCAGTACTTC,many,14,TRBJ2-7,TRBV28,TRBD1